This T cell receptor beta chain was identified in a study of T cell responses to AZD1222 COVID-19 vaccine. It was second doses at about 4 or about 12 weeks that were pooled. General study findings and limits: Mapped onto spike, vaccine-associated CD4 TCRs spanned it and were dominant at 160-218 and 743-854. Donor demographics were predominantly white British with a female majority; clonal diversity may be underestimated.

CDR1 is LNHDA and CDR2 is SQIVND in the germline V gene (reference sequence). This CDR3 spans 14 amino acids. Trimming took off 6 bases at V and 2 bases at J, with 14 bases between the two ends. As for this clone: The antigen is undetermined.

Measured with immunoSEQ multiplex PCR; TCRdb has only the in-frame clones, and not every one. This sample has about 160,000 clones, with approximately 90% found just once. The chain carries TRBV19 and TRBJ2-7; D remains unclear. The material sequenced was peripheral blood, taken 28 days after the second AZD1222 dose. This TCR was sampled from an adult who received the AZD1222 COVID-19 vaccine. CDR3 DNA sequence: TGTGCCAGTAGCCCGGATCCTCGAACCTACGAGCAGTACTTC. It is translated as CASSPDPRTYEQYF. Combining the CDR3 with reference TRBV19 and TRBJ2-7 gives the whole variable domain DGGITQSPKYLFRKEGQNVTLSCEQNLNHDAMYWYRQDPGQGLRLIYYSQIVNDFQKGDIAEGYSVSREKKESFPLTVTSAQKNPTAFYLCASSPDPRTYEQYFGPGTRLTVT.